This T cell receptor (beta chain) came from a study of T cells in Graves' hyperthyroidism and ophthalmopathy. Points on this clonotype: Sequence at one end of the junction differs from germline and may be a read error.

In germline, CDR1 is SGHRS, CDR2 YFSETQ. The CDR3 has 17 amino acids. RNA transcripts were the template for amplifying TCR beta CDR3 regions. The HTBI primer set drove a first-round RT-PCR of the TCR CDR3. TCRdb re-analysed the multiplex PCR reads in MiXCR, keeping a single row per CDR3 protein. Of over 700,000 distinct CDR3 sequences listed, roughly 37% were seen once; the top ten hold 8.9%. The rearrangement uses TRBV5-1 and TRBJ2-7, with TRBD1 matching 10 bases. Source material: blood. This receptor was obtained from a man in his late teens or twenties with Graves' hyperthyroidism. The CDR3, as DNA: TGCGCCAGGAACAAGGGACAGGGGCCTCCTCTTGAACGAGCAGTTCAGTTC. Its protein product is CARNKGQGPPLERAVQF.